This T cell receptor (beta chain) was sequenced during a study of breast tumors, draining lymph nodes, adjacent tissues. A note on this clonotype: Its antigen is currently unknown.

General observations from the study: The data were judged consistent with most tumor T cells coming from lymph node and expanding in tumor.

TCRdb ran MiXCR on the multiplex PCR reads and lists one entry per CDR3 protein. Of about 21,000 distinct CDR3 sequences detected, about half appear once; the ten largest clones hold less than 9.5%. The V gene's germline CDR1 is ENHRY and CDR2 SYGVKD. Trimming left V 6 bases short and J 1 base short, with 12 bases between. CDR3 length equals 14 residues. The sample was breast tumor tissue. The chain uses TRBV10-3 and TRBJ1-1, with D perhaps TRBD1 (6 bases). The receptor was derived from a female donor with breast cancer. Some clones in this sample may be carry-over from other donors' samples. This CDR3 reads CAIRRQGRNTEAFF. In DNA, the CDR3 is TGTGCCATCAGGAGGCAGGGGCGGAACACTGAAGCTTTCTTT.